This T cell receptor (beta chain) was documented in a study of spatial heterogeneity in lung cancer. This clonotype occurred a few times. CDR1 is SQVTM, CDR2 ANQGSEA, per germline. This CDR3 contains 12 residues. Trimming stripped 7 bases from V and 5 bases from J, with 14 bases between. Time point in this sample: sample taken at primary tumor resection. Extraction of whole RNA from tumor, nontumor lung or frozen PBMC preceded unsorted sequencing. MiXCR was run by TCRdb on the 5' RACE reads, yielding one entry per CDR3 protein. Of approximately 81,000 distinct CDR3 sequences in the sample, approximately 12% were seen once.

This sequence originates from a male donor with early-stage non-small cell lung cancer. This rearrangement joins TRBV29-1 to TRBJ1-1, with D tentatively TRBD1 (6 bases). The sequences come from PBMCs, collected at surgery. CDR3 region: CSASHRVTEAFF. CDR3 nucleotide sequence: TGCAGCGCCTCTCACAGGGTTACTGAAGCTTTCTTT.